Listed below are T cell receptor beta chains from one sample, sequenced in a study of long-term antiretroviral therapy in people with HIV. The repertoire was sequenced with immunoSEQ multiplex PCR; TCRdb's copy has only in-frame clones and lacks some. This repertoire shows approximately 30,000 clones, 65% to 85% found once; its top ten account for 6.2%. Sequencing used unsorted PBMCs, obtained 0.4 years after starting antiretroviral therapy. These receptors were taken from a man younger than 30 with HIV. Both conserved end residues are part of each CDR3. The order of the fields is D gene, J gene, clone size, CDR3 length, V gene, CDR3 protein, CDR3 DNA. The D gene is left open where the match is weak. For some rows the clone size is stated as once, few or many, or as a class when expanded; others skip it.

>NA|TRBJ1-5|NA|15|TRBV5-6
CASSLWGGGGQPQHF
TGTGCCAGCAGCCTATGGGGCGGGGGTGGGCAGCCCCAGCATTTT
>NA|TRBJ2-5|NA|13|TRBV6-6
CASTYWGEETQYF
TGTGCCAGCACCTACTGGGGGGAAGAGACCCAGTACTTC
>NA|TRBJ2-1|NA|14|TRBV28
CASSLFMAFNEQFF
TGTGCCAGCTCTCTATTTATGGCTTTTAATGAGCAGTTCTTC
>NA|TRBJ1-5|NA|13|TRBV5-6
CASSLTGNQPQHF
TGTGCCAGCAGCTTGACGGGCAATCAGCCCCAGCATTTT
>NA|TRBJ2-3|NA|15|TRBV2
CASSENAYSTDTQYF
TGTGCCAGCAGTGAAAACGCATACAGCACAGATACGCAGTATTTT
>NA|TRBJ1-1|NA|13|TRBV9
CASSVSDVTEAFF
TGTGCCAGCAGCGTGTCGGACGTGACTGAAGCTTTCTTT
>TRBD2|TRBJ2-1|once|15|TRBV6-4
CASREREGPVNEQFF
TGTGCCAGCAGGGAGCGGGAGGGCCCAGTCAATGAGCAGTTCTTC
>TRBD2|TRBJ2-1|NA|14|TRBV15
CATSRSSGSIEQFF
TGTGCCACCAGCAGGTCTAGCGGGAGTATTGAGCAGTTCTTC
>TRBD1|TRBJ1-1|NA|15|TRBV27
CASSSSGTGYPEAFF
TGTGCCAGCAGTTCCTCCGGGACAGGGTATCCTGAAGCTTTCTTT
>TRBD2|TRBJ2-1|NA|15|TRBV27
CASSPLAESYNEQFF
TGTGCCAGCAGTCCCCTAGCGGAATCCTACAATGAGCAGTTCTTC
>NA|TRBJ1-1|NA|13|TRBV27
CASSFGGGTEAFF
TGTGCCAGCAGTTTTGGGGGGGGCACTGAAGCTTTCTTT
>NA|TRBJ2-1|NA|18|TRBV12-1
CASSFAAERGSSYNEQFF
TGTGCCAGCAGCTTTGCGGCGGAGAGGGGGAGCTCCTACAATGAGCAGTTCTTC
>NA|TRBJ2-3|NA|15|TRBV28
CASSTVDQTGDTQYF
TGTGCCAGCAGCACGGTCGATCAGACGGGGGATACGCAGTATTTT
>NA|TRBJ1-1|NA|16|TRBV2
CASSEWTRLPNTEAFF
TGTGCCAGCAGTGAGTGGACACGGCTACCGAACACTGAAGCTTTCTTT
>TRBD2|TRBJ2-5|few|15|TRBV13
CASSVSSGRGETQYF
TGTGCCAGCAGCGTATCTAGCGGGAGGGGAGAGACCCAGTACTTC
>NA|TRBJ2-1|NA|12|TRBV5-6
CASSLGSFEQFF
TGTGCCAGCAGCTTGGGGTCGTTTGAGCAGTTCTTC
>NA|TRBJ1-1|NA|14|TRBV13
CASSPRAMNTEAFF
TGTGCCAGCAGCCCACGGGCAATGAACACTGAAGCTTTCTTT
>TRBD1|TRBJ1-1|NA|15|TRBV7-9
CASSPRGPMNTEAFF
TGTGCCAGCAGCCCCAGGGGGCCGATGAACACTGAAGCTTTCTTT
>NA|TRBJ1-1|NA|15|TRBV5-1
CASSQPGRSNTEAFF
TGCGCCAGCAGCCAGCCCGGACGGTCGAACACTGAAGCTTTCTTT
>NA|TRBJ2-7|NA|14|TRBV6-5
CASSYDRGSYEQYF
TGTGCCAGCAGTTACGATCGCGGCTCCTACGAGCAGTACTTC
>NA|TRBJ1-2|few|12|TRBV28
CASSYGTYGYTF
TGTGCCAGCAGTTACGGTACCTATGGCTACACCTTC
>NA|TRBJ2-7|few|15|TRBV11-2
CASSSQGNELYEQYF
TGTGCCAGCAGCTCACAGGGTAATGAACTCTACGAGCAGTACTTC
>NA|TRBJ1-2|NA|14|TRBV7-2
CASSLRDYQDGYTF
TGTGCCAGCAGCTTACGCGATTATCAGGATGGCTACACCTTC
>NA|TRBJ2-7|NA|13|TRBV5-1
CASSLAMGYEQYF
TGCGCCAGCAGCCTCGCCATGGGTTACGAGCAGTACTTC
>TRBD2|TRBJ2-7|NA|18|TRBV14
CASSQPKETSGGAYEQYF
TGTGCCAGCAGCCAACCGAAGGAGACTAGCGGGGGGGCCTACGAGCAGTACTTC
>NA|TRBJ2-1|NA|16|TRBV6-5
CASSYGPGRIYNEQFF
TGTGCCAGCAGTTACGGCCCGGGCCGCATTTACAATGAGCAGTTCTTC
>TRBD1|TRBJ1-5|once|17|TRBV7-2
CASSLRDSSYSNQPQHF
TGTGCCAGCAGCTTAAGGGACAGTTCATATAGCAATCAGCCCCAGCATTTT
>NA|TRBJ1-2|NA|13|TRBV4-3
CASSQENRDGYTF
TGCGCCAGCAGCCAAGAGAACAGGGATGGCTACACCTTC
>NA|TRBJ2-7|NA|16|TRBV5-6
CASSRPFDTGSGEQYF
TGTGCCAGCAGCCGGCCGTTCGACACAGGGTCCGGCGAGCAGTACTTC
>NA|TRBJ2-7|NA|10|TRBV19
CAWGPYEQYF
TGTGCCTGGGGGCCCTACGAGCAGTACTTC
>NA|TRBJ2-5|once|17|TRBV5-5
CASSLDKRAHWGETQYF
TGTGCCAGCAGCTTGGATAAGCGGGCACACTGGGGGGAGACCCAGTACTTC
>TRBD1|TRBJ1-5|NA|16|TRBV19
CASSTTGGYGNQPQHF
TGTGCCAGTAGTACGACAGGGGGCTATGGCAATCAGCCCCAGCATTTT
>TRBD2|TRBJ2-7|NA|14|TRBV7-6
CASSLVTGGYEQYF
TGTGCCAGCAGCTTAGTCACGGGAGGGTACGAGCAGTACTTC
>TRBD2|TRBJ2-1|NA|16|TRBV5-4
CASSPIWTSGIYEQFF
TGTGCCAGCAGCCCCATATGGACTAGCGGGATCTATGAGCAGTTCTTC
>TRBD1|TRBJ1-1|NA|16|TRBV4-1
CASSHIAQGANTEAFF
TGCGCCAGCAGCCACATCGCACAGGGGGCGAACACTGAAGCTTTCTTT
>NA|TRBJ2-7|once|13|TRBV9
CASSVADAYEQYF
TGTGCCAGCAGCGTAGCGGACGCCTACGAGCAGTACTTC
>NA|TRBJ2-1|NA|14|TRBV6-4
CASSDSLARNEQFF
TGTGCCAGCAGTGACTCATTAGCGCGAAATGAGCAGTTCTTC
>NA|TRBJ1-5|few|16|TRBV21-1
CASSARVLRCNQPQHF
TGTGCCAGCAGCGCCCGGGTCCTGAGGTGCAATCAGCCCCAGCATTTT
>NA|TRBJ2-2|NA|13|TRBV19
CASSIGVPGELFF
TGTGCCAGTAGTATAGGGGTCCCCGGGGAGCTGTTTTTT
>NA|TRBJ1-4|NA|14|TRBV4-1
CASSQQASNEKLFF
TGCGCCAGCAGCCAACAGGCTTCTAATGAAAAACTGTTTTTT
>NA|TRBJ1-1|NA|13|TRBV19
CASSWKEGTEAFF
TGTGCCAGTAGTTGGAAGGAAGGGACTGAAGCTTTCTTT
>NA|TRBJ2-7|NA|13|TRBV6-1
CASAGTSSYEQYF
TGTGCCAGCGCCGGGACTTCCTCCTACGAGCAGTACTTC
>NA|TRBJ1-1|NA|15|TRBV9
CASSEGRGRDTEAFF
TGTGCCAGCAGCGAGGGTAGGGGGAGAGACACTGAAGCTTTCTTT
>TRBD2|TRBJ2-3|once|14|TRBV2
CASLAGQGTDTQYF
TGTGCCAGTCTAGCGGGACAAGGCACAGATACGCAGTATTTT
>TRBD2|TRBJ2-3|NA|16|TRBV5-1
CASSTGTSGRTDTQYF
TGCGCCAGCAGCACGGGGACTAGCGGGAGAACAGATACGCAGTATTTT
>NA|TRBJ2-1|NA|13|TRBV27
CASGSLADNEQFF
TGTGCCAGCGGTTCCTTAGCGGACAATGAGCAGTTCTTC
>NA|TRBJ1-2|NA|15|TRBV5-5
CASSLKGPANYGYTF
TGTGCCAGCAGCTTGAAGGGGCCTGCTAACTATGGCTACACCTTC
>TRBD1|TRBJ2-7|NA|15|TRBV4-1
CASSPGQGASYEQYF
TGCGCCAGCAGCCCGGGACAGGGGGCCTCCTACGAGCAGTACTTC
>TRBD1|TRBJ1-1|NA|14|TRBV6-5
CASSYGTGRTEAFF
TGTGCCAGCAGTTACGGGACAGGGCGGACTGAAGCTTTCTTT
>NA|TRBJ1-5|NA|13|TRBV28
CASSFKGDQPQHF
TGTGCCAGCAGTTTTAAGGGGGATCAGCCCCAGCATTTT
>NA|TRBJ1-1|NA|12|TRBV27
CASSLRMGRAFF
TGTGCCAGCAGTTTAAGGATGGGGAGAGCTTTCTTT
>NA|TRBJ2-7|NA|14|TRBV7-9
CASSFTGSSYEQYF
TGTGCCAGCAGCTTCACAGGGAGCTCCTACGAGCAGTACTTC
>TRBD1|TRBJ2-7|NA|16|TRBV11-2
CASSLLIRDRGDEQYF
TGTGCCAGCAGCTTACTAATCCGGGACAGGGGGGACGAGCAGTACTTC
>TRBD1|TRBJ2-7|NA|14|TRBV5-5
CASSWGQGVHEQYF
TGTGCCAGCAGCTGGGGACAGGGGGTCCACGAGCAGTACTTC
>TRBD1|TRBJ1-2|few|14|TRBV5-4
CASTLDRVLHGYTF
TGTGCCAGCACCTTGGACAGGGTACTCCATGGCTACACCTTC
>TRBD2|TRBJ2-1|NA|16|TRBV11-2
CASSLTSGASYNEQFF
TGTGCCAGCAGCTTAACTAGCGGAGCCTCCTACAATGAGCAGTTCTTC
>NA|TRBJ2-5|NA|11|TRBV28
CASSLGETQYF
TGTGCCAGCAGTTTGGGAGAGACCCAGTACTTC
>TRBD1|TRBJ2-7|NA|15|TRBV6-1
CASTVGTAPLDEQYF
TGTGCCAGCACCGTTGGGACAGCTCCTCTGGACGAGCAGTACTTC
>TRBD2|TRBJ2-7|once|14|TRBV19
CASSIGGEGYEQYF
TGTGCCAGTAGTATCGGAGGGGAGGGCTACGAGCAGTACTTC
>TRBD1|TRBJ2-1|NA|15|TRBV7-9
CASSQFGTAPDEQFF
TGTGCCAGCAGCCAATTCGGGACAGCCCCGGATGAGCAGTTCTTC